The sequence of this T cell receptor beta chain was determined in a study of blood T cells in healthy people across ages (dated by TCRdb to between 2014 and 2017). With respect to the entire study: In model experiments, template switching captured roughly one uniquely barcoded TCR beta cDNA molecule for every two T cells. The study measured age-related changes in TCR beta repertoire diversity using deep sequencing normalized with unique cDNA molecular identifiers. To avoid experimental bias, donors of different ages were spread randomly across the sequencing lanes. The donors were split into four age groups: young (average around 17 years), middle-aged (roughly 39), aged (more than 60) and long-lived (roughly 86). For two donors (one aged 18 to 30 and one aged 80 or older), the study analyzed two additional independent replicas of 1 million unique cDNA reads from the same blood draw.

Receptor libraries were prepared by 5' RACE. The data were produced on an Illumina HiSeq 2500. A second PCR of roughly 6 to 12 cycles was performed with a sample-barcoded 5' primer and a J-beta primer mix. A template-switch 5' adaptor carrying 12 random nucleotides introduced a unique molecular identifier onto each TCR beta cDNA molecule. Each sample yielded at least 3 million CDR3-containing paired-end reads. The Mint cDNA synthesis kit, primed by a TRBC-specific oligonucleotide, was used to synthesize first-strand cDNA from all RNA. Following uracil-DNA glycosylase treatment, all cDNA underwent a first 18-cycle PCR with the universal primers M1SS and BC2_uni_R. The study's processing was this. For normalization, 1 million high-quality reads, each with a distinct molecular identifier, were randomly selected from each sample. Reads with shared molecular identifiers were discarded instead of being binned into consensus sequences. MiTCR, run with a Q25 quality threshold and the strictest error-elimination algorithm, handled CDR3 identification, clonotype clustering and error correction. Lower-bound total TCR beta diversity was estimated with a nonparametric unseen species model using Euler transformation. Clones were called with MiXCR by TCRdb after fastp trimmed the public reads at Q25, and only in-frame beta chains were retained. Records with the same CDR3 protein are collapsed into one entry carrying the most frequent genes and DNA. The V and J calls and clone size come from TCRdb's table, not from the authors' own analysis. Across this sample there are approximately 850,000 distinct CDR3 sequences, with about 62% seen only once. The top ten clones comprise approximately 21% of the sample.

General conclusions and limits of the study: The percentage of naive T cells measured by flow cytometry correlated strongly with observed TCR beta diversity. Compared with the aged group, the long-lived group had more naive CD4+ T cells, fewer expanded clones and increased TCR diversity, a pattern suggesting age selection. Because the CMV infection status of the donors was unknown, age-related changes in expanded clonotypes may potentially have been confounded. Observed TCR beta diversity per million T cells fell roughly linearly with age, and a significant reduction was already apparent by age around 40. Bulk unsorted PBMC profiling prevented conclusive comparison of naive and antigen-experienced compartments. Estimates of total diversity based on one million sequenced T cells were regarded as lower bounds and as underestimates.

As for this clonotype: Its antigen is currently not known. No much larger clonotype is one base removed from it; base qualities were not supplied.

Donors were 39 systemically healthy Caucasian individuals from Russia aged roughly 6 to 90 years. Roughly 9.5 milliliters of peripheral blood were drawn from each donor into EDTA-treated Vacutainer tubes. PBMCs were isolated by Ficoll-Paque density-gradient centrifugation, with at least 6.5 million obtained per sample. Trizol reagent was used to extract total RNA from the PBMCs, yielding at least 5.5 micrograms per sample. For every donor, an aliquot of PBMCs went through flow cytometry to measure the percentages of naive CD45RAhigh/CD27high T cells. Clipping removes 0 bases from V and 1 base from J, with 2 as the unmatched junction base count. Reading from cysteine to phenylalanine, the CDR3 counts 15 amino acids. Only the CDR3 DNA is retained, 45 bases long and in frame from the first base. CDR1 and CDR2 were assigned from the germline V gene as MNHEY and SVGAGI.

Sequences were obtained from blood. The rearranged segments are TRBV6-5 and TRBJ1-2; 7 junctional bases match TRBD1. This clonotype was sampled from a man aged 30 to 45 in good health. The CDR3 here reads CASSYSRQGNYGYTF. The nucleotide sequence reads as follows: TGTGCCAGCAGTTACTCGAGACAGGGTAACTATGGCTACACCTTC.